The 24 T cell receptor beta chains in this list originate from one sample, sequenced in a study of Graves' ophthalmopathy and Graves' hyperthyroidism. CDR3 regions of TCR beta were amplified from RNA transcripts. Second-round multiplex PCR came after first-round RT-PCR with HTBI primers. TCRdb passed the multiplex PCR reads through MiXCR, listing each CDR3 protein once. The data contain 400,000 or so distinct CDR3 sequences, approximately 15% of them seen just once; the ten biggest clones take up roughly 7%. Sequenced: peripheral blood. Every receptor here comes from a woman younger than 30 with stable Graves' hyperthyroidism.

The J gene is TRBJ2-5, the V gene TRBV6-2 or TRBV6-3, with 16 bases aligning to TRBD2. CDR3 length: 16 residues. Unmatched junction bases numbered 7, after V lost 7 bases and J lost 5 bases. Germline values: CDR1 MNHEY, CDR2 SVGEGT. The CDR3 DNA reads TGTGCCAGCACCCAGGGACTAGCGGGGGGGCTGGAGACCCAGTACTTC. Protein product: CASTQGLAGGLETQYF.

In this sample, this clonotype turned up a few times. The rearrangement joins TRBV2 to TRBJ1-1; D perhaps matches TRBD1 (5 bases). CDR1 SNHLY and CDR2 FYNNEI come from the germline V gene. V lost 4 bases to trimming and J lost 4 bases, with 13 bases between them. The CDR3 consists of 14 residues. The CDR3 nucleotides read TGTGCCAGCAGTGTAACGGCAGGGATCACTGAAGCTTTCTTT. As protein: CASSVTAGITEAFF.

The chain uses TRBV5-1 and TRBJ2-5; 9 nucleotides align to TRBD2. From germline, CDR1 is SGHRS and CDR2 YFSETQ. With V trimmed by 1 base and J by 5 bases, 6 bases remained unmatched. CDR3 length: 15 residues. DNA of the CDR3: TGCGCCAGCAGCTTGAGCGGGGGGCCAATCGAGACCCAGTACTTC. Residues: CASSLSGGPIETQYF.

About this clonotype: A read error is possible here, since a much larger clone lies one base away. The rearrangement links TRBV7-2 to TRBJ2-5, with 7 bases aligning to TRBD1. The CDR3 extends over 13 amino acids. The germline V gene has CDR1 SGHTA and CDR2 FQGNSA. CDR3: CASRGQFQETKYF. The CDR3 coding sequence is TGTGCCAGCAGGGGACAGTTCCAAGAGACCAAGTACTTC.

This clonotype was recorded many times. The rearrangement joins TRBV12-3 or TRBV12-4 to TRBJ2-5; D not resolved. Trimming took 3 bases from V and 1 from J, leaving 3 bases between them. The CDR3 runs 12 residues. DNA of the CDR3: TGTGCCAGCAGTTTCGGCCAAGAGACCCAGTACTTC. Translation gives CASSFGQETQYF.

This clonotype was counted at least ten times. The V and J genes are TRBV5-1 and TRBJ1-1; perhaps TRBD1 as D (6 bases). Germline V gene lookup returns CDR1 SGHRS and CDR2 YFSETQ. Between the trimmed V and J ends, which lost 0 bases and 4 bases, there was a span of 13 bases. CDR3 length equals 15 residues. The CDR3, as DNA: TGCGCCAGCAGCTTGGGGTCAGGGGTTGTCACTGAAGCTTTCTTT. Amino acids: CASSLGSGVVTEAFF. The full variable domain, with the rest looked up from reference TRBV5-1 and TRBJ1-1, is KAGVTQTPRYLIKTRGQQVTLSCSPISGHRSVSWYQQTPGQGLQFLFEYFSETQRNKGNFPGRFSGRQFSNSRSEMNVSTLELGDSALYLCASSLGSGVVTEAFFGQGTRLTVV.

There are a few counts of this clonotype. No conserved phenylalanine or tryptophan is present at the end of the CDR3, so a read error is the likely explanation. This CDR3 is CASSATGVGTEAFV. CDR3 in DNA: TGTGCCAGCAGTGCGACAGGAGTCGGCACTGAAGCTTTCGTT. V usage is TRBV6-1 and J usage is TRBJ1-1; tentatively, D is TRBD1 (6 bases). The V and J ends lost 4 bases and 4 bases respectively, with 13 bases between them. The CDR3 extends over 14 amino acids. Germline V gives CDR1 MNHNS, CDR2 SASEGT.

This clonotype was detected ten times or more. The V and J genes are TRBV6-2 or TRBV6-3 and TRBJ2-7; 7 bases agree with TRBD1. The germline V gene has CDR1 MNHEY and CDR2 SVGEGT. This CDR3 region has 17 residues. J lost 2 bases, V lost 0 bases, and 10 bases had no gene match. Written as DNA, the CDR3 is TGTGCCAGCAGTTACTCCCCGGGACAGCTTCTCCCCTACGAGCAGTACTTC. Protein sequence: CASSYSPGQLLPYEQYF.

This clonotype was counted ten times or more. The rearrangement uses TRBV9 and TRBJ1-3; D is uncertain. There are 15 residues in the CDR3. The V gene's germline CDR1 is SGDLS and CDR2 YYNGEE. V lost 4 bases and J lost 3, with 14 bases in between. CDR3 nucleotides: TGTGCCAGCAGCCCGCAGTTAGGAGATGGAAACACCATATATTTT. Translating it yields CASSPQLGDGNTIYF.

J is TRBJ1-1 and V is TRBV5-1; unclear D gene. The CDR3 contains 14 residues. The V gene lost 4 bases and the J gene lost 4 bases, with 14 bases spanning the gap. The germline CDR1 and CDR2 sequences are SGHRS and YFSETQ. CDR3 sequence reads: CASSPGPGTTEAFF. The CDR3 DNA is TGCGCCAGCAGCCCGGGCCCGGGAACCACTGAAGCTTTCTTT.

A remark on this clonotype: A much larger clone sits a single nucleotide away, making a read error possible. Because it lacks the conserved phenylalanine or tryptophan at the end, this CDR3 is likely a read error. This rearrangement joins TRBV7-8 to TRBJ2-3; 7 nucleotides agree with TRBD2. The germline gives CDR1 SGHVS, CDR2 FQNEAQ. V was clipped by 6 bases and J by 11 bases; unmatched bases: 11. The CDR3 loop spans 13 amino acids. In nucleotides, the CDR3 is TGTGCCAGCAGATCCGATATAGCGGGTGGGCAGTATTGT. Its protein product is CASRSDIAGGQYC.

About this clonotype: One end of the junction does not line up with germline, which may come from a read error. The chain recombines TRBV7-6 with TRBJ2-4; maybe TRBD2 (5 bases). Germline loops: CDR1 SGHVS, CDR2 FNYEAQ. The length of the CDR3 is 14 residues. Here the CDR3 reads CASSLYSPGGIKYF. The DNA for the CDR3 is TGTGCCAGCAGCTTATACTCCCCCGGAGGCATTAAGTACTTC.

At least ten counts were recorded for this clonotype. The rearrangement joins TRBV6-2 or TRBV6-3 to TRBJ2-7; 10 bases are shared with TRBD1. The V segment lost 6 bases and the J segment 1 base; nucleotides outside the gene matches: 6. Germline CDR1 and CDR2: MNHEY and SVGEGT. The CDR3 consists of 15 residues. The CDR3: CASRRGQGESYEQYF. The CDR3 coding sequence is TGTGCCAGCAGACGAGGACAGGGGGAATCCTACGAGCAGTACTTC.

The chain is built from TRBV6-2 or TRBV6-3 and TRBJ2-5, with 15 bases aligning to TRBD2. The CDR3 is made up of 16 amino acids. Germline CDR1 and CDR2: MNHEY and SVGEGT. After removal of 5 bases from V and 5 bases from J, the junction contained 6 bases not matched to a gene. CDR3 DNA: TGTGCCAGCAGTACCGGACTAGCGGGGGGGGCCGAGACCCAGTACTTC. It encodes CASSTGLAGGAETQYF.

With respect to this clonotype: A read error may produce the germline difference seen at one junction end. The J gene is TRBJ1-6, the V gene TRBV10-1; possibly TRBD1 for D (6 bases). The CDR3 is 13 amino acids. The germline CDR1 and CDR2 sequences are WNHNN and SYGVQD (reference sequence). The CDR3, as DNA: TGCGCCAGCAGCAGGGGTTCTAGGTCACACCTCCACTTT. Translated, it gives CASSRGSRSHLHF.

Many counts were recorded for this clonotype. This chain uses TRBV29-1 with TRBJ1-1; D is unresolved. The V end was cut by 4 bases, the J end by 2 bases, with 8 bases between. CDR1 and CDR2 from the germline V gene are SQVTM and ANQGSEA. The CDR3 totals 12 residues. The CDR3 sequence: CSVGELNTEAFF. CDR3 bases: TGCAGCGTTGGTGAACTAAACACTGAAGCTTTCTTT.

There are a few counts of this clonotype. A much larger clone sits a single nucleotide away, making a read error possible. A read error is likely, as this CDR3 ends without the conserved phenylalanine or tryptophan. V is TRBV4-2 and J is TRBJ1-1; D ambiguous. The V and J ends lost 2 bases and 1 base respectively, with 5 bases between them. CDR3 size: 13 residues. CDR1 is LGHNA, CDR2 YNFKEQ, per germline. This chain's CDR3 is CASSQNSNTEAFL. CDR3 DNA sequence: TGTGCCAGCAGCCAAAACTCGAACACTGAAGCTTTCTTG.

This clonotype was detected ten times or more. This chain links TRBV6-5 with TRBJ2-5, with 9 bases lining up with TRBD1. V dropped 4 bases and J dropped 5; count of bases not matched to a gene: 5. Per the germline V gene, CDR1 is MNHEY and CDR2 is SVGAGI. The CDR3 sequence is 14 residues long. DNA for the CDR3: TGTGCCAGCAGTTCCGGGACAGGGACGGAGACCCAGTACTTC. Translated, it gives CASSSGTGTETQYF.

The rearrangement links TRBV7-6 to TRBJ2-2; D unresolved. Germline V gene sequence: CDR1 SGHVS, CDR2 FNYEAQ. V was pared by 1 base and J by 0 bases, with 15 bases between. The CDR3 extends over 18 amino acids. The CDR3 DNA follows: TGTGCCAGCAGCTTAGGCGCAAAAGTGATAGCGAACACCGGGGAGCTGTTTTTT. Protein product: CASSLGAKVIANTGELFF.

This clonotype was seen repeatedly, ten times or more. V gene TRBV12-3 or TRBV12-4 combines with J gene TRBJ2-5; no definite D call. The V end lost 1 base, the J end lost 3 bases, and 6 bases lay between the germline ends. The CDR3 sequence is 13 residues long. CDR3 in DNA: TGTGCCAGCAGTTTAGGTCCGAAAGAGACCCAGTACTTC. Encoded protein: CASSLGPKETQYF.

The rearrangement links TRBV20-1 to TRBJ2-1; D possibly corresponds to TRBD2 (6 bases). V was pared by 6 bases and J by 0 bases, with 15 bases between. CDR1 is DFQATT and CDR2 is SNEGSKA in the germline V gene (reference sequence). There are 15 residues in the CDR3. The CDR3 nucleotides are TGCAGTGCCCCCGGACTAACCAGCTCCTACAATGAGCAGTTCTTC. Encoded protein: CSAPGLTSSYNEQFF.

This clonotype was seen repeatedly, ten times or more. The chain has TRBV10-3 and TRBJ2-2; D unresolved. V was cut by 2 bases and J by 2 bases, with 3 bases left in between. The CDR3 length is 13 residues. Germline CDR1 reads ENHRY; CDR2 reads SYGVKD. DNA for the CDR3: TGTGCCATCAGTGAGGGTAACACCGGGGAGCTGTTTTTT. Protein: CAISEGNTGELFF.

The DNA for the CDR3 is TGCAGCGTGGTGGAACTGATGGGATTGGGCTACACCTTC. This sequence encodes CSVVELMGLGYTF. J is TRBJ1-2 and V is TRBV29-1, with no clear D. V lost 6 bases and J lost 8, with 19 bases in between. The CDR3 sequence is 13 residues long. Per germline, CDR1 SQVTM and CDR2 ANQGSEA.

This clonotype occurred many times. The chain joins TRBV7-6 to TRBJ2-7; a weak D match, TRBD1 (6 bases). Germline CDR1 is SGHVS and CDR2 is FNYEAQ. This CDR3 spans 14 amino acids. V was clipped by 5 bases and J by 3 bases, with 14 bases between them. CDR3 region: CASSPRQDFYEQYF. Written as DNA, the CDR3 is TGTGCCAGCAGCCCGAGACAGGACTTCTACGAGCAGTACTTC.